This TCR beta chain was found in a study of blood T cells in healthy people across ages. A sample-barcoded 5' primer and a J-beta primer mix were used in a second PCR of about 7 to 12 cycles. TCRdb recomputed calls from the 5' RACE reads with MiXCR, one row per CDR3 protein. The repertoire consists of fewer than 2,000,000 distinct CDR3 sequences, with approximately 40% occurring once and the leading ten covering under 25%. Germline V gene lookup returns CDR1 DFQATT and CDR2 SNEGSKA (reference sequence). The length of the CDR3 is 18 residues. The ends lost 2 bases at V and 4 bases at J; junction bases unmatched: 9. Every donor gave approximately 10 milliliters of peripheral blood. At least 6 million PBMCs were isolated per sample.

This sequence joins TRBV20-1 and TRBJ2-3, with 16 bases lining up with TRBD2. The TCR was taken from a human donor in good health. The sequencing input was blood. In DNA form, the CDR3 reads TGCAGTGCTAGACTAGGGACTAGCGGGGGGGCCAGCCCAGATACGCAGTATTTT. This encodes CSARLGTSGGASPDTQYF.